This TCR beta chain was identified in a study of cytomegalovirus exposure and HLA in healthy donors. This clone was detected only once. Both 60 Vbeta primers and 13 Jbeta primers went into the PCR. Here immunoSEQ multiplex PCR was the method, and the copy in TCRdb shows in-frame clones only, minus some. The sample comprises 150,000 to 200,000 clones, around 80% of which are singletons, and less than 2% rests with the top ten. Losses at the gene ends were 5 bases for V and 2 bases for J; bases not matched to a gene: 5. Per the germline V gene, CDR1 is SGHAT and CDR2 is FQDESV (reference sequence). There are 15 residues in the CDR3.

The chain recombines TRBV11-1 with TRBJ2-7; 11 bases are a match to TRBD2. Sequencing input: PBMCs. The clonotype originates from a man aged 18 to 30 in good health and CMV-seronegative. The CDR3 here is CASSVGTSGTYEQYF. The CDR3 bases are TGTGCCAGCAGCGTCGGGACTAGCGGCACCTACGAGCAGTACTTC.